Listed below are T cell receptor beta chains from one sample, sequenced in a study of blood T cell repertoires in COVID-19. Only in-frame clones appear in the TCRdb table, and some are missing; sequencing was by immunoSEQ multiplex PCR. The table lists approximately 53,000 clones, 82% of them singletons. The specimen was peripheral blood. All receptors derive from a woman in her fifties or sixties with acute or convalescent COVID-19. The CDR3 runs from the conserved cysteine through the conserved F or W. D genes are given only for firm matches.

CDR3 protein	V gene	D gene	J gene
CARSPEWEGAKKLFF	TRBV5-3	NA	TRBJ1-4
CASSGAPTGFLGETQYF	TRBV2	NA	TRBJ2-5
CSGDRANEQFF	TRBV29-1	TRBD1	TRBJ2-1
CASSQAPPDREDGYTF	TRBV4-1	TRBD1	TRBJ1-2
CASSLEAASGELFF	TRBV5-1	NA	TRBJ2-2
CASSLATGSYNEQFF	TRBV27	TRBD1	TRBJ2-1
CSSIGRNTGELFF	TRBV29-1	NA	TRBJ2-2
CSVKRDRGSYEQYF	TRBV29-1	TRBD1	TRBJ2-7
CASSPREGGLSPLHF	TRBV7-2	NA	TRBJ1-6
CASSLGWQGKDGYTF	TRBV6-5	NA	TRBJ1-2
CASSVAGGSYNEQFF	TRBV9	TRBD2	TRBJ2-1
CASSPESPNEKLFF	TRBV3-1/TRBV3-2	NA	TRBJ1-4
CASSIGPAGFNQPQHF	TRBV19	NA	TRBJ1-5
CATSRDAGVANTEAFF	TRBV15	NA	TRBJ1-1
CASSLGPYYEQYF	TRBV7-9	NA	TRBJ2-7
CASSPRAGTGTYGYTF	TRBV27	TRBD1	TRBJ1-2
CASSQGTSGGRSGSDTQYF	TRBV3-1/TRBV3-2	TRBD2	TRBJ2-3
CASSPENTEAFF	TRBV13	NA	TRBJ1-1
CASSRNTGVGKQFF	TRBV5-4	TRBD1	TRBJ2-1
CARSPPGPDQPQHF	TRBV5-3	NA	TRBJ1-5
CASSVGSSGTDTQYF	TRBV9	NA	TRBJ2-3
CASSTGTGSGAYGYTF	TRBV7-9	TRBD1	TRBJ1-2
CATSDEGQFEFF	TRBV24-1	TRBD1	TRBJ2-1
CASSSSGTNTGELFF	TRBV7-3	NA	TRBJ2-2
CASSYRDSSYEQYF	TRBV6-2/TRBV6-3	TRBD1	TRBJ2-7
CASSLDSYNEQFF	TRBV7-2	NA	TRBJ2-1
CASTLAGGRTDTQYF	TRBV9	TRBD2	TRBJ2-3
CASGLVRGVLLTEAFF	TRBV12-5	NA	TRBJ1-1
CASSLGLTNYGYTF	TRBV7-8	NA	TRBJ1-2
CASSGRQGVGTEAFF	TRBV5-1	NA	TRBJ1-1
CASSPQVVSGNTIYF	TRBV9	NA	TRBJ1-3
CASSFGPSGANVLTF	TRBV7-6	NA	TRBJ2-6
CASSTGTGSQPQHF	TRBV19	TRBD1	TRBJ1-5
CASSQGWRQGASETQYF	TRBV4-3	TRBD1	TRBJ2-5
CASSQSVPDGYTF	TRBV23-1	NA	TRBJ1-2
CASSLDFSVAKNIQYF	TRBV7-2	NA	TRBJ2-4
CASRQGETIPTEAFF	TRBV2	NA	TRBJ1-1
CASSYSGGVFEDTQYF	TRBV6-2/TRBV6-3	TRBD2	TRBJ2-3
CASSWGTGGEKLFF	TRBV5-8	TRBD1	TRBJ1-4
CASSLGTRFLRGYGYTF	TRBV5-5	NA	TRBJ1-2
CASNKGRSYGYTF	TRBV6-5	NA	TRBJ1-2
CASSQRTGEPNEQFF	TRBV4-1	TRBD1	TRBJ2-1
CASSSPRGHEQYF	TRBV5-4	TRBD1	TRBJ2-7
CASSSTGPRGNQPQHF	TRBV6-5	NA	TRBJ1-5
CASSTDRVKETQYF	TRBV11-1	TRBD1	TRBJ2-5
CASSPAPSGGNEQFF	TRBV18	TRBD2	TRBJ2-1
CASRADGGGTYNEQFF	TRBV25-1	TRBD2	TRBJ2-1
CASSLTDSMNTEAFF	TRBV7-8	NA	TRBJ1-1
CASSGTGAEAFF	TRBV2	TRBD1	TRBJ1-1
CASSNRLAKNIQYF	TRBV6-5	NA	TRBJ2-4
CASSLRGSYEQYF	TRBV7-9	NA	TRBJ2-7
CASSPIHGVNYGYTF	TRBV6-5	NA	TRBJ1-2